This T cell receptor beta chain appears in the sequencing data of a study of blood T cell repertoires in COVID-19 (dated by TCRdb to 2019 to 2021). Study-wide context: Collaborator samples came from the United States, Italy and Spain and covered acute and convalescent phases of COVID-19. The material from the prospective study consisted of cDNA or gDNA derived from T cells, B-cell-depleted T cells, or PBMCs. Deeply sampled blood TCRbeta repertoires from subjects exposed to, actively infected with, or recovered from COVID-19 were included in the dataset. The sample metadata nearly always contained a de-identified subject ID, COVID-19 status, age in years and sex. The repertoires were released in a freely available public database intended as a resource for research on the immune response to SARS-CoV-2. The samples were drawn from two sources: the first 160 participants of the ongoing ImmuneRACE study, and about 1,300 subjects contributed by 6 global collaborators. Where available, HLA class I and class II types were taken from metadata supplied by the sample provider and were not determined by assay-based typing.

General findings and caveats noted by the study authors: How much clinical and demographic metadata was included differed by source and by participant, and the metadata was provided uncurated.

TCRbeta CDR3 regions were amplified from genomic DNA using the immunoSEQ Assay, a bias-controlled multiplex PCR. In the authors' own workflow: The number of nucleated cells in each sample was estimated from the amplification of reference gene primers within the assay. To quantify the absolute abundance of each unique TCRbeta CDR3 rearrangement, sequence reads were collapsed and filtered. For each sample, productive Simpson clonality was calculated as the square root of Simpson's diversity index across productive rearrangements. As stored in TCRdb, this immuneACCESS dataset retains in-frame rearrangements with V and J assigned. A fraction of the clones does not appear; measured against another copy, unresolved V genes explain less than half of the discrepancy, and the remainder lacks a known reason. Clone size and the V and J calls come from that table; the DNA yielded D and trimming. The sample contains under 200,000 clones, 81% of them found a single time. About 5.7% of the sample rests with the top ten.

In the prospective study, participants were about 18 to 95 years old, resided in about two dozen geographic areas of the United States, and were enrolled through a virtual design. To assign participants to cohorts, the prospective study relied on clinical history that participants themselves reported in a screening survey and a study questionnaire. In the prospective study, mobile phlebotomists collected whole blood, serum and a nasopharyngeal or oropharyngeal swab from each participant. Participants in the prospective study had the option to provide additional blood draws and questionnaires over a roughly two-month period. Prospective study blood samples were shipped either frozen or at room temperature before DNA extraction. Comment on this clone: Its antigen target is currently unknown. No per-base quality is available; no much larger clone lies one base away.

The sample taken for sequencing was PBMCs or T cells enriched from blood (not recorded which). This receptor was taken from a woman in her thirties or forties with acute COVID-19.

The CDR3 loop reads CASRSREAGGDYNEQFF. The DNA sequence is as follows: TGTGCCAGCAGGAGCAGGGAAGCGGGAGGAGATTACAATGAGCAGTTCTTC. In this chain, TRBV25-1 is recombined with TRBJ2-1, and 9 junction bases match TRBD2. From the germline V gene, CDR1 is MGHDK and CDR2 is SYGVNS. V ends up 6 bases short and J 4 bases short, with an unmatched junction base count of 13. Including the terminal cysteine and phenylalanine, the CDR3 comprises 17 residues. CDR3 DNA only is kept here, 51 bases in frame from base 1.